The entry below describes one T cell receptor beta chain. The data derive from a study of T cell responses to AZD1222 COVID-19 vaccine. The table came from immunoSEQ multiplex PCR; TCRdb's copy has only in-frame clones and leaves some out. The sample holds 85,000 to 90,000 clones, roughly 90% seen once. The source was peripheral blood, collected 28 days after the second AZD1222 dose. This receptor was identified in an adult who received the AZD1222 COVID-19 vaccine.

In nucleotides, the CDR3 is TGTGCCAGCACGTTCTCACACGGGACAGCATCCTACGAGCAGTACTTC. Its translation is CASTFSHGTASYEQYF. The chain joins TRBV27 to TRBJ2-7, with 7 positions matching TRBD1. This CDR3 has 16 amino acids. The germline V gene has CDR1 MNHEY and CDR2 SMNVEV (reference sequence). Germline trimming cut 7 bases from V and 1 base from J; bases unmatched to any gene: 13.